This passage covers 23 T cell receptor beta chains from one sample sequenced in a study of CD8 T cells in Susac syndrome. An input of 0.5 to 1 ug of RNA was subjected to reverse transcription using random hexamers. One entry per CDR3 protein, called by TCRdb with MiXCR from the immunoSEQ multiplex PCR reads. The repertoire holds fewer than 150,000 distinct CDR3 sequences, around 95% seen once, with about 0.18% in the top ten. The sample comprised CD8+ T cells from PBMCs. All receptors derive from a human donor with Susac syndrome.

This clonotype was observed a single time. The chain has TRBV9 and TRBJ1-1; D may be TRBD1 (5 bases). In germline, CDR1 is SGDLS, CDR2 YYNGEE. V lost 4 bases, J lost 10 bases, and 14 bases lay in between. CDR3 length equals 12 residues. CDR3 in DNA: TGTGCCAGCAGCCCTTGGGACGGGGGAGCTTTCTTT. Translated: CASSPWDGGAFF. Complete variable domain (other parts from reference TRBV9 and TRBJ1-1): DSGVTQTPKHLITATGQRVTLRCSPRSGDLSVYWYQQSLDQGLQFLIQYYNGEERAKGNILERFSAQQFPDLHSELNLSSLELGDSALYFCASSPWDGGAFFGQGTRLTVV.

This chain uses TRBV6-5 with TRBJ2-1; 15 bases map to TRBD2. Germline CDR1 is MNHEY and CDR2 is SVGAGI. The CDR3 sequence is 19 residues long. V lost 2 bases, J lost 3 bases, and 8 bases stayed unmatched. The DNA for the CDR3 is TGTGCCAGCAGTTACGCTGGACTAGCGGGAGGGCAAGTCTACAATGAGCAGTTCTTC. Translating it yields CASSYAGLAGGQVYNEQFF.

This clonotype appeared a single time. The V gene is TRBV27, the J gene TRBJ1-5; no clear D. Trimming removed 2 bases from V and 10 bases from J, with 12 bases in between. Per germline, CDR1 MNHEY and CDR2 SMNVEV (reference sequence). The CDR3 sequence is 13 residues long. DNA of the CDR3: TGTGCCAGCAGTTTAGCGGGCAGCACACCCCAGCATTTT. Translated: CASSLAGSTPQHF.

The rearrangement joins TRBV28 to TRBJ1-5, with 7 bases matching TRBD1. CDR1 is MDHEN, CDR2 SYDVKM, per germline. The CDR3 contains 17 residues. The V segment lost 5 bases and the J segment 2 bases; nucleotides outside the gene matches: 12. The CDR3 nucleotides are TGTGCCAGCAGTCTCCGGGACAGCCTAGCCGGCAATCAGCCCCAGCATTTT. Amino acid sequence: CASSLRDSLAGNQPQHF.

The chain couples TRBV4-2 to TRBJ2-7; 7 bases are a match to TRBD2. The V and J ends lost 3 bases and 0 bases, in that order; junction bases with no gene match: 14. There are 18 residues in the CDR3. Germline V gives CDR1 LGHNA, CDR2 YNFKEQ. The CDR3 here is CASSQDLTSAELSYEQYF. The CDR3 bases are TGTGCCAGCAGCCAGGATCTTACTAGCGCGGAGCTCTCCTACGAGCAGTACTTC.

The chain couples TRBV29-1 to TRBJ1-2; perhaps TRBD1 as D (5 bases). The germline V gene has CDR1 SQVTM and CDR2 ANQGSEA. The germline V and J ends were trimmed by 1 base and 4 bases, with 13 bases remaining between them. The CDR3 length is 14 residues. The CDR3 protein is CSVEGDSSPYGYTF. CDR3 coding DNA: TGCAGCGTTGAAGGTGACAGCAGCCCCTATGGCTACACCTTC.

In DNA, the CDR3 is TGTGCCAGCAGTTACCCAGGGAACACTGAAGCTTTCTTT. Its translation: CASSYPGNTEAFF. The chain is built from TRBV6-5 and TRBJ1-1, with D unclear. Germline lookup yields CDR1 MNHEY and CDR2 SVGAGI. There are 13 residues in the CDR3. Trimming removed 2 bases from V and 1 base from J, with 5 bases in between.

This chain links TRBV12-3 or TRBV12-4 with TRBJ2-4; 7 bases fit TRBD1. After removal of 2 bases from V and 1 base from J, the junction contained 5 bases not matched to a gene. The CDR3 is 16 residues long. CDR3 DNA sequence: TGTGCCAGCAGTTTATTTGGCAGGGGGGCCAAAAACATTCAGTACTTC. It is translated as CASSLFGRGAKNIQYF.

This chain uses TRBV12-5 with TRBJ2-7; D may be TRBD1 (6 bases). Per the germline V gene, CDR1 is LGHNT and CDR2 is FRNRAP. The germline V and J ends were trimmed by 4 bases and 9 bases, with 16 bases remaining between them. The CDR3 totals 13 residues. This chain's CDR3 is CASGSITGTGQYF. For the CDR3, the DNA is TGTGCTAGTGGTTCAATAACAGGGACGGGGCAGTACTTC.

This chain joins TRBV7-9 and TRBJ2-5; 10 bases are shared with TRBD2. Germline CDR1 reads SEHNR; CDR2 reads FQNEAQ (reference sequence). Losses at the gene ends were 2 bases for V and 5 bases for J; bases not matched to a gene: 5. The CDR3 totals 15 residues. The CDR3 sequence: CASSLFGTSAETQYF. As DNA, the CDR3 is TGTGCCAGCAGCTTATTCGGGACTAGCGCGGAGACCCAGTACTTC. The variable domain in full, with the rest retrieved from reference TRBV7-9 and TRBJ2-5, is DTGVSQNPRHKITKRGQNVTFRCDPISEHNRLYWYRQTLGQGPEFLTYFQNEAQLEKSRLLSDRFSAERPKGSFSTLEIQRTEQGDSAMYLCASSLFGTSAETQYFGPGTRLLVL.

The V and J genes are TRBV29-1 and TRBJ1-4; tentatively, D is TRBD1 (6 bases). Germline V gene sequence: CDR1 SQVTM, CDR2 ANQGSEA. Trimming pared 0 bases from V and 8 bases from J, leaving 13 bases between. There are 14 residues in the CDR3. The DNA of the CDR3 is TGCAGCGTTGAAGATCGTGGGGGGGGCGAAAAACTGTTTTTT. Its translation: CSVEDRGGGEKLFF.

The chain combines TRBV27 with TRBJ2-5; 11 positions match TRBD2. The CDR3 consists of 16 residues. Germline V gene data show CDR1 as MNHEY and CDR2 as SMNVEV (reference sequence). J lost 4 bases, V lost 6 bases, and 10 bases had no gene match. CDR3: CASSHTLAGVRETQYF. In DNA form, the CDR3 reads TGTGCCAGCAGCCACACACTAGCGGGAGTACGAGAGACCCAGTACTTC.

The rearrangement uses TRBV24-1 and TRBJ2-1, with 8 bases matching TRBD2. Germline CDR1 reads KGHDR; CDR2 reads SFDVKD. The CDR3 covers 19 residues. Trimming took 3 bases from V and 5 from J; bases not matched to a gene: 17. The CDR3 reads CATSDPVAGGFPDHNEQFF. The CDR3 nucleotides are TGTGCCACCAGTGATCCAGTTGCGGGGGGATTCCCCGACCACAATGAGCAGTTCTTC.

This clonotype has just a few counts. The chain joins TRBV7-9 to TRBJ1-1; D is undetermined. The CDR3 covers 11 residues. Germline assignment: CDR1 SEHNR and CDR2 FQNEAQ (reference sequence). Trimming shortened V by 3 bases and J by 3 bases, and 2 bases separated the two germline ends. The CDR3 is CASSLDTEAFF. The DNA of the CDR3 is TGTGCCAGCAGCTTGGACACTGAAGCTTTCTTT.

The genes are TRBV6-5 and TRBJ2-5; 10 positions match TRBD2. The CDR3 consists of 17 residues. Germline trimming cut 2 bases from V and 1 base from J; bases unmatched to any gene: 7. In germline, CDR1 is MNHEY, CDR2 SVGAGI. The DNA for the CDR3 is TGTGCCAGCAGTTACGGGCTAGCGGGAGCCTTCCAAGAGACCCAGTACTTC. Translated, it gives CASSYGLAGAFQETQYF.

In DNA, the CDR3 is TGTGCCAGCAGTTTGTACGGCTCTGGGGCCAACGTCCTGACTTTC. Amino acid sequence: CASSLYGSGANVLTF. This sequence joins TRBV12-3 or TRBV12-4 and TRBJ2-6; D not certain. Trimming shortened V by 3 bases and J by 0 bases, and 6 bases separated the two germline ends. The CDR3 runs to 15 residues.

V and J are TRBV6-6 and TRBJ2-7; D uncertain. The CDR3 spans 13 residues. Trimming left V 0 bases short and J 11 bases short, with 14 bases between. The germline V gene encodes CDR1 MNHNY and CDR2 SVGAGI (reference sequence). Written as DNA, the CDR3 is TGTGCCAGCAGTTACTCCGATAGTCTCCTCGAGTACTTC. Protein sequence: CASSYSDSLLEYF.

The chain uses TRBV12-3 or TRBV12-4 and TRBJ2-5; a possible D gene is TRBD1 (7 bases). The CDR3 totals 15 residues. Deletions cut 8 bases from V and 0 bases from J, with 16 bases between. This chain's CDR3 is CASRPQGGYQETQYF. CDR3 in DNA: TGTGCCAGCCGACCCCAGGGGGGTTACCAAGAGACCCAGTACTTC.

The chain links TRBV15 to TRBJ1-2, with D perhaps matching TRBD1 (5 bases). Trimming pared 8 bases from V and 3 bases from J, leaving 10 bases between. CDR3 length equals 12 residues. The germline CDR1 and CDR2 sequences are LNHNV and YYDKDF (reference sequence). CDR3 residues: CATARDDYGYTF. The DNA of the CDR3 is TGTGCCACCGCCAGGGACGACTATGGCTACACCTTC.

CDR3: CASSPGPPYEQYF. The CDR3 DNA follows: TGTGCCAGCAGCCCCGGGCCCCCCTACGAGCAGTACTTC. V usage is TRBV5-4 and J usage is TRBJ2-7, with D unclear. Trimming took off 4 bases at V and 2 bases at J, with 10 bases between the two ends. Germline CDR1 reads SGHNT; CDR2 reads YYREEE (reference sequence). The CDR3 loop spans 13 amino acids.

CDR3 DNA sequence: TGTGCCAGCAGCGTAGCACAGGGGAACAACTATGGCTACACCTTC. Protein sequence: CASSVAQGNNYGYTF. The V call is TRBV9, the J call TRBJ1-2; 7 bases agree with TRBD1. J gave up 2 bases and V 0 bases, and 4 bases lay outside the gene matches. The CDR3 consists of 15 residues. The germline CDR1 and CDR2 sequences are SGDLS and YYNGEE.

This clonotype has only a few counts. V is TRBV28 and J is TRBJ2-1; D gene unclear. This CDR3 spans 11 amino acids. The germline V and J ends were trimmed by 3 bases and 8 bases, with 5 bases remaining between them. Germline V gene data show CDR1 as MDHEN and CDR2 as SYDVKM. Here the CDR3 DNA reads TGTGCCAGCAGTTTTGGTGATGAGCAGTTCTTC. It yields the protein CASSFGDEQFF.

The CDR3 nucleotides are TGTGCCAGCTCTCCAAGTGGGGGAAACATTCAGTACTTC. Translating gives CASSPSGGNIQYF. The V call is TRBV19, the J call TRBJ2-4; D possibly matches TRBD1 or TRBD2 (5 bases each). V was cut by 9 bases and J by 6 bases, with 15 bases left in between. The CDR3 length is 13 residues. The germline V gene encodes CDR1 LNHDA and CDR2 SQIVND (reference sequence).